Here is one T cell receptor (beta chain) with its context. The target antigen is unknown. Breast cancer patients provided tissue from their axillary draining lymph nodes. V shed 0 bases and J 8 bases; nucleotides not matched to a gene: 9. Germline V CDR1 and CDR2: DFQATT, SNEGSKA (reference sequence). CDR3 size: 14 residues. The data were taken from a study of breast tumors, draining lymph nodes, adjacent tissues. TCRdb re-called the multiplex PCR reads with MiXCR, one entry per CDR3 protein. The data contain some 140,000 distinct CDR3 sequences, under 25% of them singletons. General study results and limits: Tumor and nontumor repertoires were significantly more similar in luminal-like than in basal-like breast cancer. Compared with lymph nodes, tumors were less diverse; compared with nontumor tissue, more.

The sample comprised axillary lymph node tissue. V gene TRBV20-1 combines with J gene TRBJ1-2; TRBD1 matches at 7 bases. The clonotype comes from a female donor with breast cancer. Some clones in this sample may be carry-over from other donors' samples. The CDR3 is CSARDGRGLRGYTF. The CDR3 DNA reads TGCAGTGCTAGAGATGGGAGGGGGCTAAGGGGCTACACCTTC.